Listed here are 26 T cell receptor beta chains from one sample, sequenced in a study of early stage breast cancer tumors. TCRdb's copy holds only in-frame clones and misses some; the assay was immunoSEQ multiplex PCR. The table lists about 7,900 clones, around 60% of them singletons. Sequenced material: breast tumor tissue. The receptors stem from a person between 70 and 80 years old with breast cancer.

The V call is TRBV6-6, the J call TRBJ2-7; the D gene is possibly TRBD2 (7 bases). The CDR3 consists of 15 residues. The V and J ends lost 7 bases and 1 base respectively, with 17 bases between them. CDR1 is MNHNY, CDR2 SVGAGI, per germline (reference sequence). DNA of the CDR3: TGTGCCAGCACACCGGGGGGCGCCTTGTCCTACGAGCAGTACTTC. Its protein is CASTPGGALSYEQYF.

This chain joins TRBV7-3 and TRBJ2-3; 8 bases map to TRBD1. V lost 4 bases to trimming and J lost 9 bases; unmatched junction nucleotides: 9. CDR1 is SGHTA and CDR2 is FQGTGA in the germline V gene. CDR3 size: 14 residues. The CDR3 spells CASSSRDRLSTQYF. The CDR3 DNA follows: TGTGCCAGCAGCTCACGGGACAGGCTATCGACGCAGTATTTT.

CDR3 sequence: CASSEDRGNFSPLHF. The CDR3 region has the DNA TGTGCCAGCAGTGAAGACAGGGGCAATTTTTCACCCCTCCACTTT. The chain is built from TRBV6-1 and TRBJ1-6; 7 nucleotides align to TRBD1. V gave up 1 base and J gave up 9 bases; unmatched junction bases: 6. Germline CDR1 MNHNS, CDR2 SASEGT. The CDR3 loop spans 15 amino acids.

The chain has TRBV7-9 and TRBJ1-2; weak D call: TRBD1 (6 bases). The CDR3 loop spans 14 amino acids. Germline CDR1 reads SEHNR; CDR2 reads FQNEAQ (reference sequence). The germline V and J ends were trimmed by 2 bases and 9 bases, with 16 bases remaining between them. The CDR3 DNA is TGTGCCAGCAGCTTAAGGGGGGGCAGGGCCAGCTACACCTTC. Protein product: CASSLRGGRASYTF.

This chain uses TRBV6-5 with TRBJ1-3, with TRBD1 matching over 7 bases. CDR3 length: 14 residues. CDR1 is MNHEY, CDR2 SVGAGI, per germline. V shed 6 bases and J 4 bases; nucleotides not matched to a gene: 6. CDR3 nucleotide sequence: TGTGCCAGCAGACCTAAGACAGGGGGAAACACCATATATTTT. Residues: CASRPKTGGNTIYF.

This chain joins TRBV27 and TRBJ2-5; TRBD2 matches 7 bases. This CDR3 is 14 amino acids long. The ends lost 2 bases at V and 5 bases at J; junction bases unmatched: 5. Germline assignment: CDR1 MNHEY and CDR2 SMNVEV (reference sequence). The CDR3 reads CASSLAGVAETQYF. CDR3 DNA: TGTGCCAGCAGTTTAGCGGGGGTAGCGGAGACCCAGTACTTC.

J is TRBJ1-2 and V is TRBV7-9, with TRBD1 matching 7 bases. Germline-derived CDR1 and CDR2 are SEHNR and FQNEAQ (reference sequence). The CDR3 consists of 15 residues. The ends lost 5 bases at V and 5 bases at J; junction bases unmatched: 11. Written as DNA, the CDR3 is TGTGCCAGCAGCCCGGGGACAGCTTTCGGGTATGGCTACACCTTC. Its protein is CASSPGTAFGYGYTF.

This clone turned up a few times. This chain links TRBV5-6 with TRBJ1-3; D might be TRBD1 (6 bases). The CDR3 has 16 residues. Deletions cut 2 bases from V and 0 bases from J, with 12 bases between. Germline lookup yields CDR1 SGHDT and CDR2 YYEEEE. This CDR3 reads CASSFRGGFSGNTIYF. In DNA, the CDR3 is TGTGCCAGCAGCTTTAGGGGGGGTTTCTCTGGAAACACCATATATTTT. The variable domain in full, with the rest retrieved from reference TRBV5-6 and TRBJ1-3, is DAGVTQSPTHLIKTRGQQVTLRCSPKSGHDTVSWYQQALGQGPQFIFQYYEEEERQRGNFPDRFSGHQFPNYSSELNVNALLLGDSALYLCASSFRGGFSGNTIYFGEGSWLTVV.

The rearrangement joins TRBV4-1 to TRBJ1-4; 7 nucleotides align to TRBD1. There are 15 residues in the CDR3. Trimming removed 4 bases from V and 4 bases from J; junction bases left unmatched: 6. Germline CDR1 reads MGHRA; CDR2 reads YSYEKL. CDR3 loop: CASSPIRGFNEKLFF. Written as DNA, the CDR3 is TGCGCCAGCAGCCCCATCAGGGGGTTTAATGAAAAACTGTTTTTT.

The V call is TRBV13, the J call TRBJ2-2, with 8 bases fitting TRBD2. J gave up 5 bases and V 6 bases, and 5 bases lay outside the gene matches. CDR1 is PRHDT and CDR2 is FYEKMQ in the germline V gene (reference sequence). The CDR3 consists of 14 residues. The CDR3, as DNA: TGTGCCAGCAGTCCGGGGGGGCTTACCGGGGAGCTGTTTTTT. Translation: CASSPGGLTGELFF.

The V gene is TRBV10-3, the J gene TRBJ2-1, with D possibly matching TRBD2 (6 bases). Germline lookup yields CDR1 ENHRY and CDR2 SYGVKD. The CDR3 has 15 amino acids. V was shortened by 3 bases and J by 2 bases, with 11 bases between the two germline ends. The DNA of the CDR3 is TGTGCCATCAGTGATGGGGGAGGAACCTACAATGAGCAGTTCTTC. This encodes CAISDGGGTYNEQFF.

The chain employs TRBV7-3 and TRBJ2-1; a weak D match, TRBD2 (6 bases). Trimming left V 1 base short and J 8 bases short, with 18 bases between. Germline CDR1 SGHTA, CDR2 FQGTGA. This CDR3 is 16 amino acids long. CDR3 DNA: TGTGCCAGCAGCTTAAAGGCTCACCCGGGGGTCGATGAGCAGTTCTTC. Amino acids: CASSLKAHPGVDEQFF. Full variable domain (outside the CDR3, taken from reference TRBV7-3 and TRBJ2-1): GAGVSQTPSNKVTEKGKYVELRCDPISGHTALYWYRQSLGQGPEFLIYFQGTGAADDSGLPNDRFFAVRPEGSVSTLKIQRTERGDSAVYLCASSLKAHPGVDEQFFGPGTRLTVL.

The chain recombines TRBV9 with TRBJ2-1; 7 nucleotides align to TRBD2. CDR3 size: 16 residues. The V segment lost 0 bases and the J segment 7 bases; nucleotides outside the gene matches: 10. In germline, CDR1 is SGDLS, CDR2 YYNGEE. Here the CDR3 DNA reads TGTGCCAGCAGCGTAGGAGAACTAGCGATGGGGAATGAGCAGTTCTTC. Its translation is CASSVGELAMGNEQFF.

The rearrangement links TRBV6-1 to TRBJ1-1, with D unresolved. The CDR3 extends over 15 amino acids. Looked up from germline, CDR1 is MNHNS and CDR2 is SASEGT. Trimming shortened V by 1 base and J by 0 bases, and 9 bases separated the two germline ends. The CDR3 reads CASSEVPVMNTEAFF. The CDR3 region has the DNA TGTGCCAGCAGTGAAGTCCCAGTAATGAACACTGAAGCTTTCTTT.

This sequence joins TRBV5-5 and TRBJ2-2, with a possible D match to TRBD1 (5 bases). The CDR3 loop spans 13 amino acids. Trimming took off 4 bases at V and 7 bases at J, with 11 bases between the two ends. Germline V gene sequence: CDR1 SGHKS, CDR2 YYEKEE (reference sequence). CDR3 amino acids: CASSRTRDGELFF. CDR3 nucleotides: TGTGCCAGCAGCCGCACCAGGGACGGGGAGCTGTTTTTT.

The rearrangement links TRBV7-6 to TRBJ2-7; D is possibly TRBD2 (6 bases). The V and J ends lost 5 bases and 1 base respectively, with 12 bases between them. The germline gives CDR1 SGHVS, CDR2 FNYEAQ. The CDR3 length is 14 residues. DNA for the CDR3: TGTGCCAGCAGCCCCCGGGGGATATCCTACGAGCAGTACTTC. Amino acid sequence: CASSPRGISYEQYF.

The chain carries TRBV5-1 and TRBJ2-5, with no clear D. Per the germline V gene, CDR1 is SGHRS and CDR2 is YFSETQ. The V and J ends lost 4 bases and 0 bases respectively, with 13 bases between them. This CDR3 is 15 amino acids long. The CDR3 DNA sequence: TGCGCCAGCAGCCTCGACACCGCCAACCAAGAGACCCAGTACTTC. Its translation is CASSLDTANQETQYF.

The J gene is TRBJ1-5, the V gene TRBV15, with 7 bases matching TRBD1. This CDR3 region has 16 residues. Per the germline V gene, CDR1 is LNHNV and CDR2 is YYDKDF (reference sequence). The V segment lost 5 bases and the J segment 0 bases; nucleotides outside the gene matches: 7. The CDR3 nucleotides are TGTGCCACCAGCTACCGACAGGGAAATAGCAATCAGCCCCAGCATTTT. As protein: CATSYRQGNSNQPQHF. Looking up the rest from reference TRBV15 and TRBJ1-5 gives the full variable domain: DAMVIQNPRYQVTQFGKPVTLSCSQTLNHNVMYWYQQKSSQAPKLLFHYYDKDFNNEADTPDNFQSRRPNTSFCFLDIRSPGLGDTAMYLCATSYRQGNSNQPQHFGDGTRLSIL.

The chain carries TRBV5-6 and TRBJ2-3; 8 bases match TRBD2. There are 14 residues in the CDR3. In germline, CDR1 is SGHDT, CDR2 YYEEEE. Germline trimming cut 3 bases from V and 6 bases from J; bases unmatched to any gene: 6. The CDR3 protein is CASSSLAGGDTQYF. CDR3 in DNA: TGTGCCAGCAGCTCTCTGGCGGGGGGTGATACGCAGTATTTT.

The chain has TRBV5-5 and TRBJ1-1, with D hard to call. From germline, CDR1 is SGHKS and CDR2 YYEKEE (reference sequence). V was trimmed by 5 bases and J by 0 bases, leaving 14 bases between them. CDR3 length: 15 amino acids. The CDR3: CASSFLGSVNTEAFF. CDR3 DNA: TGTGCCAGCAGTTTCCTCGGGTCCGTGAACACTGAAGCTTTCTTT.

This clone was detected only a few times. The rearrangement links TRBV19 to TRBJ2-1; a possible D gene is TRBD1 (6 bases). The CDR3 runs to 16 residues. The ends were cut back, 0 bases at V and 2 bases at J, with 11 bases in the middle. Germline assignment: CDR1 LNHDA and CDR2 SQIVND (reference sequence). This CDR3 is CASSIEGQFAYNEQFF. CDR3 nucleotides: TGTGCCAGTAGTATAGAGGGACAATTCGCCTACAATGAGCAGTTCTTC.

The J gene is TRBJ2-7, the V gene TRBV6-5; TRBD2 agrees at 7 bases. The CDR3 runs to 14 residues. In germline, CDR1 is MNHEY, CDR2 SVGAGI. Germline trimming cut 6 bases from V and 4 bases from J; bases unmatched to any gene: 9. The CDR3 here is CASSRTSRNYEQYF. Written as DNA, the CDR3 is TGTGCCAGCAGCCGGACTAGTCGGAATTACGAGCAGTACTTC.

The rearrangement links TRBV28 to TRBJ1-1, with 8 bases aligning to TRBD1. After removal of 8 bases from V and 2 bases from J, the junction contained 10 bases not matched to a gene. The CDR3 contains 15 residues. The germline CDR1 and CDR2 sequences are MDHEN and SYDVKM. The CDR3 DNA reads TGTGCCAGCCCGAGATCAGGGGGCGAAAACACTGAAGCTTTCTTT. The encoded protein is CASPRSGGENTEAFF. Full variable domain (outside the CDR3, taken from reference TRBV28 and TRBJ1-1): DVKVTQSSRYLVKRTGEKVFLECVQDMDHENMFWYRQDPGLGLRLIYFSYDVKMKEKGDIPEGYSVSREKKERFSLILESASTNQTSMYLCASPRSGGENTEAFFGQGTRLTVV.

The J gene is TRBJ1-3, the V gene TRBV13; no clear D gene. This CDR3 is built from 13 residues. V was clipped by 6 bases and J by 0 bases, with 6 bases between them. CDR1 is PRHDT, CDR2 FYEKMQ, per germline (reference sequence). The CDR3, as DNA: TGTGCCAGCAGTTTTAACTCTGGAAACACCATATATTTT. As protein: CASSFNSGNTIYF.

This chain uses TRBV5-6 with TRBJ2-4, with 13 bases aligning to TRBD2. This CDR3 region has 18 residues. After removal of 2 bases from V and 6 bases from J, the junction contained 11 bases not matched to a gene. Germline V CDR1 and CDR2: SGHDT, YYEEEE. DNA for the CDR3: TGTGCCAGCAGCTTCTTCTCGACTAGCGGGGGGCAAGGAAACATTCAGTACTTC. Translating it yields CASSFFSTSGGQGNIQYF. Based on the CDR3 plus reference TRBV5-6 and TRBJ2-4, the full variable domain is DAGVTQSPTHLIKTRGQQVTLRCSPKSGHDTVSWYQQALGQGPQFIFQYYEEEERQRGNFPDRFSGHQFPNYSSELNVNALLLGDSALYLCASSFFSTSGGQGNIQYFGAGTRLSVL.

This chain links TRBV28 with TRBJ2-2, with 10 positions matching TRBD1. The ends lost 3 bases at V and 7 bases at J; junction bases unmatched: 2. The germline V gene has CDR1 MDHEN and CDR2 SYDVKM. This CDR3 contains 14 residues. This chain's CDR3 is CASSLTGGGGELFF. CDR3 nucleotide sequence: TGTGCCAGCAGTTTGACAGGGGGCGGCGGGGAGCTGTTTTTT.